The 4 T cell receptor beta chains below come from one sample, sequenced in a study of blood T cell repertoires in COVID-19. The assay was immunoSEQ multiplex PCR, and TCRdb's table has in-frame clones only and misses some. The sample holds approximately 70,000 clones, roughly 86% seen once. The material sequenced was peripheral blood. Receptor source: a woman aged 65 to 85 with acute or convalescent COVID-19.

The sample holds one count of this clone. The rearrangement uses TRBV12-3 or TRBV12-4 and TRBJ1-6; D remains ambiguous. The CDR3 is 13 residues long. V was trimmed by 8 bases and J by 0 bases, leaving 5 bases between them. The CDR3 DNA sequence: TGTGCCAGCGGTAGCTCCTATAATTCACCCCTCCACTTT. Protein: CASGSSYNSPLHF.

The CDR3 bases are TGTGCCAGCAGCCCCCAGGACAGGAGGAGGGGTGGCTACACCTTC. This sequence encodes CASSPQDRRRGGYTF. The chain couples TRBV28 to TRBJ1-2; 7 nucleotides line up with TRBD1. There are 15 residues in the CDR3. V trimming: 6 bases; J trimming: 7 bases; junction bases outside the gene matches: 14. CDR1 MDHEN and CDR2 SYDVKM come from the germline V gene.

There are a few counts of this clone. V usage is TRBV6-1 and J usage is TRBJ2-1, with D perhaps TRBD2 (5 bases). V lost 1 base to trimming and J lost 2 bases, with 12 bases between them. The CDR3 extends over 16 amino acids. In germline, CDR1 is MNHNS, CDR2 SASEGT. The CDR3 sequence is CASSEVSGFPYNEQFF. The CDR3, as DNA: TGTGCCAGCAGTGAAGTCAGCGGATTCCCCTACAATGAGCAGTTCTTC.

The table lists this clone with a count of one. The J gene is TRBJ2-2, the V gene TRBV10-1; maybe TRBD2 (6 bases). V was trimmed by 7 bases and J by 5 bases, leaving 14 bases between them. The CDR3 extends over 14 amino acids. Germline V gives CDR1 WNHNN, CDR2 SYGVQD (reference sequence). This CDR3 reads CASTRKGRTGELFF. CDR3 in DNA: TGCGCCAGCACGAGAAAGGGGAGGACCGGGGAGCTGTTTTTT.